The subject of this entry is one TCR beta chain. The sample is drawn from a study of blood T cell repertoires in COVID-19. Assay: immunoSEQ multiplex PCR; the TCRdb copy retains only in-frame clones and omits some. This table holds more than 200,000 clones, 80% to 90% found once. The V end lost 7 bases, the J end lost 2 bases, and 15 bases lay between the germline ends. Germline-derived CDR1 and CDR2 are SNHLY and FYNNEI. CDR3 length: 15 residues. The chain couples TRBV2 to TRBJ2-1; the D gene is possibly TRBD2 (6 bases). The source material was PBMCs or T cells enriched from blood (not recorded which). This TCR was recovered from a man aged 25 to 40 in a cohort exposed to, infected with or recovered from COVID-19 (not recorded which). The chain's CDR3 is CASNRRETTYNEQFF. DNA of the CDR3: TGTGCCAGCAATCGCCGGGAGACAACCTACAATGAGCAGTTCTTC.